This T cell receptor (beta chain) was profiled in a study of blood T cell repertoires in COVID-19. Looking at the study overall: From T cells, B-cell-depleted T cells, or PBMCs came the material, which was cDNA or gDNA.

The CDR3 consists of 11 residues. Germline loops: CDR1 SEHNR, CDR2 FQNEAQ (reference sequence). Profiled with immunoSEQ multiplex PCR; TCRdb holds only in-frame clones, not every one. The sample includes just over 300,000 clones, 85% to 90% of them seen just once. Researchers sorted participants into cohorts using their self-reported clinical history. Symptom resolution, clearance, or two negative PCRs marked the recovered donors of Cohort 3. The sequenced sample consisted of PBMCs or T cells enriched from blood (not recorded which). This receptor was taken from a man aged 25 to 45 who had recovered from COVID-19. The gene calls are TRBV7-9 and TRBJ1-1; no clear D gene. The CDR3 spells CVMEGLSEAFF. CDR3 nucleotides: TGTGTCATGGAGGGCTTGAGTGAAGCTTTCTTT.